This T cell receptor (beta chain) appears in the sequencing data of a study of vaccination and CD4 T cells after COVID-19. Study-wide results and limits: When vaccine-specific clones from convalescent patients were examined, 304 of 307 were spike mono-reactive.

V was pared by 0 bases and J by 6 bases, with 13 bases between. Germline V gene data show CDR1 as SGDLS and CDR2 as YYNGEE. The CDR3 is 15 amino acids. Sequence data for DNA of cultured CD4+ T cells were generated by the Oncomine TCR Beta short-read assay. TCRdb re-called the PCR reads with MiXCR, one entry per CDR3 protein. The profile shows 9,000 to 15,000 distinct CDR3 sequences, around 48% of them singletons. This clonotype has more than one count but fewer than ten. Its antigen remains unidentified. The treatment: approximately nine-day PBMC culture with coronavirus spike peptide pools or control peptides (ViraFEST assay). ViraFEST grew antigen-specific T cells using peptide pools, then sequenced TCRs.

The receptor's source is a human donor who had recovered from COVID-19. Sequencing used CD4+ T cells from blood, cultured in vitro. The chain recombines TRBV9 with TRBJ1-5; D possibly corresponds to TRBD1 (5 bases). As DNA, the CDR3 is TGTGCCAGCAGCGTAGATGGGGGTTCAGCTCAGCCCCAGCATTTT. It yields the protein CASSVDGGSAQPQHF.